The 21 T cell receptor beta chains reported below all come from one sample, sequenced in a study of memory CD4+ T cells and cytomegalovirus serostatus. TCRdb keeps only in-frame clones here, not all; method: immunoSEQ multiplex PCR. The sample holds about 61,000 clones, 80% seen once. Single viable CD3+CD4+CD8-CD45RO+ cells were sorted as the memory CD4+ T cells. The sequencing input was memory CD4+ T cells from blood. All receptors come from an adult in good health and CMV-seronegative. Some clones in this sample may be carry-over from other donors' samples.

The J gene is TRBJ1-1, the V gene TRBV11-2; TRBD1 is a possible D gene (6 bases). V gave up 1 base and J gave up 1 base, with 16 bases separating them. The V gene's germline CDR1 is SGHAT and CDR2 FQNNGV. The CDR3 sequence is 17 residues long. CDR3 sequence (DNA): TGTGCCAGCAGCTTAGTTTCCGGGGGCCAATCGAACACTGAAGCTTTCTTT. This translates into CASSLVSGGQSNTEAFF.

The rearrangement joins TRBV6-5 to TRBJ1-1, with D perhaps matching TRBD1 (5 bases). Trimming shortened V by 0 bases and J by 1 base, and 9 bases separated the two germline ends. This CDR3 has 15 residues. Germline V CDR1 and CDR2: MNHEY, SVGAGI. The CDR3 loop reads CASSYSLQENTEAFF. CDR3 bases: TGTGCCAGCAGTTACTCCCTACAGGAGAACACTGAAGCTTTCTTT.

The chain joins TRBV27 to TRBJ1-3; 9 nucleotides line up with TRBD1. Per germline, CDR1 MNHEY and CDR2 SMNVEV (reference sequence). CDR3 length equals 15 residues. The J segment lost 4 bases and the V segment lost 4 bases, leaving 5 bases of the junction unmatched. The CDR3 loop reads CASSSSGQGGNTIYF. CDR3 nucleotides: TGTGCCAGCAGTTCCTCGGGACAGGGCGGAAACACCATATATTTT.

The CDR3 region has the DNA TGTGCCAGCAGTTTGGCTAGCGGGGATACTGAGCAGTTCTTC. Its translation: CASSLASGDTEQFF. The chain couples TRBV28 to TRBJ2-1; 9 bases fit TRBD2. The V segment lost 3 bases and the J segment 9 bases; nucleotides outside the gene matches: 6. Germline V gene data show CDR1 as MDHEN and CDR2 as SYDVKM. This CDR3 has 14 amino acids.

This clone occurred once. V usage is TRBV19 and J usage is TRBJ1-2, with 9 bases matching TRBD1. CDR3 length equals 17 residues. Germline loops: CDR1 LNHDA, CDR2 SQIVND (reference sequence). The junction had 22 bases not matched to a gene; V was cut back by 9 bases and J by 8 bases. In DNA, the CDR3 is TGTGCCAGCCAAGTAGCTCCGCGAGGGGGGACAGGGAAGGGCTACACCTTC. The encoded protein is CASQVAPRGGTGKGYTF.

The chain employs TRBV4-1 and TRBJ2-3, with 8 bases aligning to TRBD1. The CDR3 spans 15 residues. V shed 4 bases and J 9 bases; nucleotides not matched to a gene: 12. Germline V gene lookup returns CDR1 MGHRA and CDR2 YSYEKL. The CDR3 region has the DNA TGCGCCAGCAGCCCGGGCTTAGACAGGGGATTAACGCAGTATTTT. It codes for CASSPGLDRGLTQYF.

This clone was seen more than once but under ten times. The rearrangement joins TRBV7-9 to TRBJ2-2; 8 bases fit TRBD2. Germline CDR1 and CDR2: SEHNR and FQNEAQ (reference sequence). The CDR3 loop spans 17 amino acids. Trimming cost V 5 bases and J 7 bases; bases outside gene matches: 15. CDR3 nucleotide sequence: TGTGCCAGCAGCCTAGGAGGCCGGGGGGGCGTCGGCGGGGAGCTGTTTTTT. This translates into CASSLGGRGGVGGELFF. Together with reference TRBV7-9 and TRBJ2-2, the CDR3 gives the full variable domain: DTGVSQNPRHKITKRGQNVTFRCDPISEHNRLYWYRQTLGQGPEFLTYFQNEAQLEKSRLLSDRFSAERPKGSFSTLEIQRTEQGDSAMYLCASSLGGRGGVGGELFFGEGSRLTVL.

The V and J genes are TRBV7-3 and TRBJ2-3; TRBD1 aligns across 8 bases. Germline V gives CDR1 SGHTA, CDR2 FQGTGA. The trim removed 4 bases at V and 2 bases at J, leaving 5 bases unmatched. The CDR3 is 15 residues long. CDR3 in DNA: TGTGCCAGCAGCTCCGGGACAGGCTCCACAGATACGCAGTATTTT. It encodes CASSSGTGSTDTQYF.

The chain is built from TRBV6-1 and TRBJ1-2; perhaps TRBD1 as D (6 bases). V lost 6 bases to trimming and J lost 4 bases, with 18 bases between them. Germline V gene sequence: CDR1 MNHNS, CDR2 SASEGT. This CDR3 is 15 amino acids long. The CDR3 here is CASRTQHPDSYGYTF. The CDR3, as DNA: TGTGCCAGCAGGACCCAGCACCCGGACAGCTATGGCTACACCTTC.

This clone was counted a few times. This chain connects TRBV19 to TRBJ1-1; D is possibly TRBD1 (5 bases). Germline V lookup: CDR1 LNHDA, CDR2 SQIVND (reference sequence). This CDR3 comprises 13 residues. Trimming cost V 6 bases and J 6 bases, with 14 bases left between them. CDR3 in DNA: TGTGCCAGTAGAAGGGCGGCAGGGTCTGAAGCTTTCTTT. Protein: CASRRAAGSEAFF.

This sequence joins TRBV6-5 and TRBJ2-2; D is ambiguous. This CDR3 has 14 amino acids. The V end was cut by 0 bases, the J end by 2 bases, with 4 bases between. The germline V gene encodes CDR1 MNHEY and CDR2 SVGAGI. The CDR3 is CASSYSRNTGELFF. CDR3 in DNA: TGTGCCAGCAGTTACTCGAGAAACACCGGGGAGCTGTTTTTT.

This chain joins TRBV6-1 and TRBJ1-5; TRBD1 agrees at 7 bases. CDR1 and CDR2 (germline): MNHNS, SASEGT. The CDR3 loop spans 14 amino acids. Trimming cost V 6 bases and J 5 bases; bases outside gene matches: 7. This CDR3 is CASSLGTEYQPQHF. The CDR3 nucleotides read TGTGCCAGCAGCTTGGGGACAGAGTATCAGCCCCAGCATTTT.

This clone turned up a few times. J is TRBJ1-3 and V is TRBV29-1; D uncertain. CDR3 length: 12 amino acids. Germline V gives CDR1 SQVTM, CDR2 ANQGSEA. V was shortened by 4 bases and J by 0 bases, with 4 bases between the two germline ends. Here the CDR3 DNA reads TGCAGCGTTGGGAGCTCTGGAAACACCATATATTTT. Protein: CSVGSSGNTIYF.

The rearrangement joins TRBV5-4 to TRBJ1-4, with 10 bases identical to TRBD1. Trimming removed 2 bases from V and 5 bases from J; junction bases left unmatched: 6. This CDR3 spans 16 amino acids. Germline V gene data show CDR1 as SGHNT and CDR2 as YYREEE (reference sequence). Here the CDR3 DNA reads TGTGCCAGCAGCTTTGGTCGGACAGGGGGAAATGAAAAACTGTTTTTT. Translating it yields CASSFGRTGGNEKLFF.

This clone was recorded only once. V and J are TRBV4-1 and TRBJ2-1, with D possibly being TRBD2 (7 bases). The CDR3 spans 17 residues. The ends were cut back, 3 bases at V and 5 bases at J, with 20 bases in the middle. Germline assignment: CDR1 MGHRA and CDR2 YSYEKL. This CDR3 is CASSQLLGRRGDNEQFF. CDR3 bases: TGCGCCAGCAGCCAGTTACTCGGGAGGAGGGGGGACAATGAGCAGTTCTTC.

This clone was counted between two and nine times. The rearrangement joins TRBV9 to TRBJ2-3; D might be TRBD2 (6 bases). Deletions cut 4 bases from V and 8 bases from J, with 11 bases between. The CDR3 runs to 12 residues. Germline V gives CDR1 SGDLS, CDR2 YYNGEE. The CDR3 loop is CASSPVGGTQYF. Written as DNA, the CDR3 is TGTGCCAGCAGCCCCGTGGGGGGTACGCAGTATTTT.

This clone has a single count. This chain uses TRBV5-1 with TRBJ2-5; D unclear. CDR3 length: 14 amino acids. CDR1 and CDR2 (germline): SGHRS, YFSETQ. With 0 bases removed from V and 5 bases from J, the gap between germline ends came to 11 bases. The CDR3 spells CASSLVQDKETQYF. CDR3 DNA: TGCGCCAGCAGCTTGGTTCAGGATAAGGAGACCCAGTACTTC.

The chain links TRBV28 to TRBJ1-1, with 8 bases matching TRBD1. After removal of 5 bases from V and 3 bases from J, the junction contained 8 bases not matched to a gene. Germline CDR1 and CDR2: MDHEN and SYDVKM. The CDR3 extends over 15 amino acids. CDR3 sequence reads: CASSPLPGGDTEAFF. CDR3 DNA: TGTGCCAGCAGTCCCCTCCCAGGGGGCGACACTGAAGCTTTCTTT.

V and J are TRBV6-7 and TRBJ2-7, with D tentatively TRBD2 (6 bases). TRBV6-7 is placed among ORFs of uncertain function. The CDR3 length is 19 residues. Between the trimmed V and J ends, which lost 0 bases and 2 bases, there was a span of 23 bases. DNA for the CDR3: TGTGCCAGCAGTTACTCAAGGGGTACGTTATGCGCGGGACCCTACGAGCAGTACTTC. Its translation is CASSYSRGTLCAGPYEQYF.

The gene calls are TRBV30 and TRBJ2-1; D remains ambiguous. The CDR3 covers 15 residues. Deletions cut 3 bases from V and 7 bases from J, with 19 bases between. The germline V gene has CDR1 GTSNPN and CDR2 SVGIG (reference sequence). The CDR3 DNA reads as TGTGCCTGGAGCCCATGGGGAAGGAGCGCAAATGAGCAGTTCTTC. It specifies CAWSPWGRSANEQFF.

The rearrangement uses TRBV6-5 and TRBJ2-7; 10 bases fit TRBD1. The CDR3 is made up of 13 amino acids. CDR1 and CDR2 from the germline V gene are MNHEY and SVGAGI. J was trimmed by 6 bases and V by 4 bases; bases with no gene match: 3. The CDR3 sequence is CASSSRDRGEQYF. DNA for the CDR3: TGTGCCAGCAGTTCCCGGGACAGGGGCGAGCAGTACTTC.